Listed below are T cell receptor beta chains from one sample, sequenced in a study of blood T cell repertoires in COVID-19. TCRdb's table, derived via immunoSEQ multiplex PCR, lists solely in-frame clones and lacks some. The table records about 430,000 clones, more than 70% of them present only once. Sequenced: PBMCs or T cells enriched from blood (not recorded which). These receptors were obtained from a woman between 18 and 29 years old who had been exposed to COVID-19. The conserved cysteine and the conserved F or W are not part of the CDR3 here. Fields, in order: CDR3 protein, J gene, V gene.

CDR3: ASRGTGSGYT
J: TRBJ1-2
V: TRBV19

CDR3: ASSLSPVDTEAF
J: TRBJ1-1
V: TRBV7-9

CDR3: ASKTGDTEAF
J: TRBJ1-1
V: TRBV6-5

CDR3: ASSPSLAGSEVAYEQY
J: TRBJ2-7
V: TRBV7-6

CDR3: ASSLSGESSYEQY
J: TRBJ2-7
V: TRBV7-3

CDR3: ASSQLLTRGDSGNTIY
J: TRBJ1-3
V: TRBV18

CDR3: ASSIGTGSAYEQY
J: TRBJ2-7
V: TRBV19

CDR3: ASLEQGGGLNTEAF
J: TRBJ1-1
V: TRBV13

CDR3: ASSPPGQTYNEQF
J: TRBJ2-1
V: TRBV19

CDR3: ASSLWGFSGLKETQY
J: TRBJ2-5
V: TRBV28

CDR3: AWSVLYEQY
J: TRBJ2-7
V: TRBV30

CDR3: ATSDFSFSTGTDTQY
J: TRBJ2-3
V: TRBV24-1

CDR3: ASSTGGSSGNTIY
J: TRBJ1-3
V: TRBV19

CDR3: ASSQDVAFSYEQY
J: TRBJ2-7
V: TRBV4-3

CDR3: ATLIRDRADTQY
J: TRBJ2-3
V: TRBV28

CDR3: ASSSAGQGANEQF
J: TRBJ2-1
V: TRBV5-4

CDR3: ASSFRGTSTGELF
J: TRBJ2-2
V: TRBV27

CDR3: ASRLTGPSTDTQY
J: TRBJ2-3
V: TRBV7-8

CDR3: ASSQTRLEVGETQY
J: TRBJ2-5
V: TRBV5-8

CDR3: ASRPGTGSYEQY
J: TRBJ2-7
V: TRBV27

CDR3: ASSPLNSGGSIPYEQY
J: TRBJ2-7
V: TRBV21-1

CDR3: ASSDGSNTEAF
J: TRBJ1-1
V: TRBV6-4

CDR3: ATSRDGVGRVDSPLH
J: TRBJ1-6
V: TRBV15

CDR3: ASSIDWSSYEQY
J: TRBJ2-7
V: TRBV6-5

CDR3: SASDVGPYNEQF
J: TRBJ2-1
V: TRBV20-1

CDR3: ASSLPGQGYGYT
J: TRBJ1-2
V: TRBV3-1/TRBV3-2

CDR3: ASSERGNEQY
J: TRBJ2-7
V: TRBV6-2/TRBV6-3

CDR3: SVEVQGITDTQY
J: TRBJ2-3
V: TRBV29-1

CDR3: ASSLTGVAEAF
J: TRBJ1-1
V: TRBV12-3/TRBV12-4

CDR3: ASSPTLVSGGATDTQY
J: TRBJ2-3
V: TRBV11-2

CDR3: SVRDSTSYEQY
J: TRBJ2-7
V: TRBV29-1

CDR3: ASSFFSGRRNEQF
J: TRBJ2-1
V: TRBV13

CDR3: ASSVVTGDTEAF
J: TRBJ1-1
V: TRBV9

CDR3: ASSAASGQFYEQY
J: TRBJ2-7
V: TRBV19

CDR3: ASSVGASGGSPLH
J: TRBJ1-6
V: TRBV9

CDR3: ASSLTRDRPSLGPQH
J: TRBJ1-5
V: TRBV5-8

CDR3: ASSPPSGYNYGYT
J: TRBJ1-2
V: TRBV18

CDR3: ASSEGGDYEQY
J: TRBJ2-7
V: TRBV7-9

CDR3: ASRLGSYEQY
J: TRBJ2-7
V: TRBV28

CDR3: ASSTGTGDSPLH
J: TRBJ1-6
V: TRBV7-7

CDR3: ASSPTGYNNEQF
J: TRBJ2-1
V: TRBV18

CDR3: ASSWQGGTSYNEQF
J: TRBJ2-1
V: TRBV19

CDR3: ASSIGGTDTQY
J: TRBJ2-3
V: TRBV19

CDR3: ASSLLPLARTPRRDNEQF
J: TRBJ2-1
V: TRBV7-8

CDR3: ASSSAEGSVDT
J: TRBJ1-2
V: TRBV5-1

CDR3: ASMAGATQY
J: TRBJ2-3
V: TRBV3-1/TRBV3-2

CDR3: ASSPGGPNTGELF
J: TRBJ2-2
V: TRBV7-3

CDR3: ASGLAGGLADTQY
J: TRBJ2-3
V: TRBV27